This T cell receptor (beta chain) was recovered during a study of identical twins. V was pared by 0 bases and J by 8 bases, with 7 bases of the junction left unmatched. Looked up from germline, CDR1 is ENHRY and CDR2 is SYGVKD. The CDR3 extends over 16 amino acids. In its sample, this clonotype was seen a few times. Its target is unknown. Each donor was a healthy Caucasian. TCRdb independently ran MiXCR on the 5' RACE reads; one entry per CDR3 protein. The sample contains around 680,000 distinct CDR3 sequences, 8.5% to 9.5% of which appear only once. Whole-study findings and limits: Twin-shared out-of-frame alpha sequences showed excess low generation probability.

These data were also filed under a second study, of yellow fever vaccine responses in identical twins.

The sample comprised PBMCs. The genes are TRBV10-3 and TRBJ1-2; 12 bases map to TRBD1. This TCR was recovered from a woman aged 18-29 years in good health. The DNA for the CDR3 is TGTGCCATCAGTGAGTCCCCCGGGACAGGGGGCGGGGGCTACACCTTC. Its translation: CAISESPGTGGGGYTF.